This T cell receptor beta chain was documented in a study of blood T cell repertoires in COVID-19. Study background: Whether acute or convalescent, the COVID-19 samples came from the United States, Italy and Spain. The cDNA or gDNA used as material had been derived from T cells, B-cell-depleted T cells, or PBMCs.

Per the original data handling: Reference gene primer amplification gave nucleated cell count estimates. Profiling relied on immunoSEQ multiplex PCR, and the TCRdb table lists in-frame clones only, not all of them. Clone size and V and J calls were adopted from that table, with D and trimming inferred from the DNA. The sample contains more than 150,000 clones, around 83% of which appear only once. Trimming removed 1 base from V and 3 bases from J, with 7 bases in between. CDR3 length: 13 amino acids. Germline CDR1 is SEHNR and CDR2 is FQNEAQ (reference sequence). The sequenced sample consisted of peripheral blood. The clonotype comes from a woman between 35 and 50 years old with acute or convalescent COVID-19. This rearrangement joins TRBV7-9 to TRBJ2-7; D is unclear. The CDR3 region has the DNA TGTGCCAGCAGCTTAGTCACGGTCTACGAGCAGTACTTC. Translating gives CASSLVTVYEQYF.